This T cell receptor (beta chain) was sequenced for a study of blood T cell repertoires in COVID-19. As for the study in general: The cDNA or gDNA used as material had been derived from T cells, B-cell-depleted T cells, or PBMCs.

Germline V lookup: CDR1 MGHDK, CDR2 SYGVNS. Unmatched junction bases numbered 8, after V lost 4 bases and J lost 4 bases. There are 17 residues in the CDR3. Under the authors' procedure: From reference gene primer amplification, estimates of nucleated cell counts were derived. The data were produced by immunoSEQ multiplex PCR, yet TCRdb's version contains in-frame clones alone and is incomplete. V and J calls plus clone size are reproduced from that table; the DNA served to infer D and trimming. Of fewer than 250,000 clones in the sample, 88% were seen once. This chain links TRBV25-1 with TRBJ2-6; 9 bases agree with TRBD2. This clonotype originated in a man in his 70s with acute or convalescent COVID-19. Sequencing input: peripheral blood. This CDR3 reads CASSAASGMPGANVLTF. The CDR3 DNA reads as TGTGCCAGCAGTGCAGCTAGCGGGATGCCCGGGGCCAACGTCCTGACTTTC.